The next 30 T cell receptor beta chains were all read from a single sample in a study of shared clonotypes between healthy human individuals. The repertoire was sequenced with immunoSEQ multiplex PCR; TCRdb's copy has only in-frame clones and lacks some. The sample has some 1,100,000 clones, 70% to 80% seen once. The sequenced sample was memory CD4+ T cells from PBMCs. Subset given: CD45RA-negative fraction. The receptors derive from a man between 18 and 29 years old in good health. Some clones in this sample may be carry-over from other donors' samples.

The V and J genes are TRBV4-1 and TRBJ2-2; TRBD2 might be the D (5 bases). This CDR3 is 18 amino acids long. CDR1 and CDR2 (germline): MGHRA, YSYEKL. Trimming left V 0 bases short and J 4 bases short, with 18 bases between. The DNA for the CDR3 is TGCGCCAGCAGCCAAGATTGGAGGCATAGAGAATTCACCGGGGAGCTGTTTTTT. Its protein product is CASSQDWRHREFTGELFF.

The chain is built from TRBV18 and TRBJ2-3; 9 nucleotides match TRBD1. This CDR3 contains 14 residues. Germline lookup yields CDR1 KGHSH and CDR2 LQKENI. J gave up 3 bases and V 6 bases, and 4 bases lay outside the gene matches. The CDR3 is CASSDRGKTDTQYF. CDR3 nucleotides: TGTGCCAGCTCGGACAGGGGAAAAACAGATACGCAGTATTTT.

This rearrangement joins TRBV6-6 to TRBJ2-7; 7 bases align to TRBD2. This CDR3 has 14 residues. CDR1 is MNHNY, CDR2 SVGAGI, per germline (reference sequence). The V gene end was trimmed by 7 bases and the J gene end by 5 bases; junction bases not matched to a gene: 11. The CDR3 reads CASTGRLAGHEQYF. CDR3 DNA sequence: TGTGCCAGCACAGGTCGACTAGCAGGCCACGAGCAGTACTTC.

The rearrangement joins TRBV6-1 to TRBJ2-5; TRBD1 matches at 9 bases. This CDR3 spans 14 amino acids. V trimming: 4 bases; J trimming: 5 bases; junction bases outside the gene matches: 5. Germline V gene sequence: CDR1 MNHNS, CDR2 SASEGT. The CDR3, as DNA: TGTGCCAGCAGTGTACAGGGGGCTTGGGAGACCCAGTACTTC. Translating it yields CASSVQGAWETQYF.

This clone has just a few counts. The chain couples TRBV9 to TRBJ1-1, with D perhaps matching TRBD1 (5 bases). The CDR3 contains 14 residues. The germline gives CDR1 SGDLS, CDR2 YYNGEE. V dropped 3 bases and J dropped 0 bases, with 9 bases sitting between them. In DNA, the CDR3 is TGTGCCAGCAGCGCCGACAGCCTGAACACTGAAGCTTTCTTT. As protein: CASSADSLNTEAFF.

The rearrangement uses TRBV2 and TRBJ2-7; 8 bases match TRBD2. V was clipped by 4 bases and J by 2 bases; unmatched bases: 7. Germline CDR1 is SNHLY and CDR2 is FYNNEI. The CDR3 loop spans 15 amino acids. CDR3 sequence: CASSVEAGGPYEQYF. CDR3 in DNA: TGTGCCAGCAGTGTGGAGGCGGGAGGTCCCTACGAGCAGTACTTC.

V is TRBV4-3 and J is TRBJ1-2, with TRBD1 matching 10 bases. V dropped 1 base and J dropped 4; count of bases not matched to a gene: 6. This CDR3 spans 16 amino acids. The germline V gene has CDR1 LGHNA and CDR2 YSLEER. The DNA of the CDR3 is TGCGCCAGCAGCCAAGCCGGGACAGGGGCGTCCTATGGCTACACCTTC. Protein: CASSQAGTGASYGYTF.

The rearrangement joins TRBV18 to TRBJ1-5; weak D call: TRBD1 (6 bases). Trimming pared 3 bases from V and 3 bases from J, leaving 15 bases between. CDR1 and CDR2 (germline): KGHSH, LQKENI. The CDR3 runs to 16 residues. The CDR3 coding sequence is TGTGCCAGCTCACCGCAAGTGACAGGACCCAATCAGCCCCAGCATTTT. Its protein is CASSPQVTGPNQPQHF.

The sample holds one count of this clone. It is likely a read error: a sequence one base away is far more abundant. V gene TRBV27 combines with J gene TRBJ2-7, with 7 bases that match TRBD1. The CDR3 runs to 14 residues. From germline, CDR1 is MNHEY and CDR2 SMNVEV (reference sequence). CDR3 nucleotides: TGTGTCAGCAGTCTGACAGGGATCTCCTACGAGCAGTACTTC. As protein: CVSSLTGISYEQYF.

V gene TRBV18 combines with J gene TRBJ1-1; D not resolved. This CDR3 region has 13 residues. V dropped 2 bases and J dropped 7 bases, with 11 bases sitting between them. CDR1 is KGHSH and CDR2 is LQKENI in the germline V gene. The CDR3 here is CASSPFDTDEAFF. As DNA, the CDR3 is TGTGCCAGCTCACCATTCGACACGGATGAAGCTTTCTTT. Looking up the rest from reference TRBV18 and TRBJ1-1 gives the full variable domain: NAGVMQNPRHLVRRRGQEARLRCSPMKGHSHVYWYRQLPEEGLKFMVYLQKENIIDESGMPKERFSAEFPKEGPSILRIQQVVRGDSAAYFCASSPFDTDEAFFGQGTRLTVV.

The CDR3 here is CASSEGNRVDGYTF. The CDR3, as DNA: TGTGCCAGCAGTGAAGGTAACAGGGTGGATGGCTACACCTTC. The J gene is TRBJ1-2, the V gene TRBV6-1; tentative D call: TRBD1 (6 bases). Germline V CDR1 and CDR2: MNHNS, SASEGT. This CDR3 has 14 residues. Trimming stripped 1 base from V and 6 bases from J, with 12 bases between.

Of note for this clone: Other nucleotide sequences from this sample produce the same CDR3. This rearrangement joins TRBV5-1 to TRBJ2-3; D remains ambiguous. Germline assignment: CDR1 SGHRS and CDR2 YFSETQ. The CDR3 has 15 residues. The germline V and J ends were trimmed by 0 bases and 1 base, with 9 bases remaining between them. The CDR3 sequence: CASSLVGRGTDTQYF. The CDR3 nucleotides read TGCGCCAGCAGCTTGGTGGGCCGGGGCACAGATACGCAGTATTTT.

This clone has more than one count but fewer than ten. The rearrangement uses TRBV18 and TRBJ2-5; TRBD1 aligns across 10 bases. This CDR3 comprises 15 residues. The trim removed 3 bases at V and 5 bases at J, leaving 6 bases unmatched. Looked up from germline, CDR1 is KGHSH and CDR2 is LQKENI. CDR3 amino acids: CASSPRQGAGETQYF. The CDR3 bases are TGTGCCAGCTCACCGAGACAGGGGGCCGGGGAGACCCAGTACTTC.

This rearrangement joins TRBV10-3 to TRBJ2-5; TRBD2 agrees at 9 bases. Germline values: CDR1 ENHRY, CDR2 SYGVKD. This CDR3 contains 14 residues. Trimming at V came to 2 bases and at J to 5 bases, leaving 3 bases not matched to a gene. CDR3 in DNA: TGTGCCATCAGTGAGGGAACTAGCGGGGAGACCCAGTACTTC. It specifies CAISEGTSGETQYF.

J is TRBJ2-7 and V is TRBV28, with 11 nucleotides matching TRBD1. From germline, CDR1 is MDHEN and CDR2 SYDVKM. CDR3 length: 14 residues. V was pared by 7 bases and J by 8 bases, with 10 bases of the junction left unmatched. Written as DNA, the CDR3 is TGTGCCAGCATCGGGACAGGGGGGAAATGGAAGCAGTACTTC. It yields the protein CASIGTGGKWKQYF.

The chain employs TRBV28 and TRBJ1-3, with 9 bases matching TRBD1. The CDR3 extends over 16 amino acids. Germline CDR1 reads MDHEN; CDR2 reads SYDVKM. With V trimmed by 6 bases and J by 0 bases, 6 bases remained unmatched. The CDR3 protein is CASRTGTGLSGNTIYF. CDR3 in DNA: TGTGCCAGCAGAACCGGGACAGGGCTCTCTGGAAACACCATATATTTT.

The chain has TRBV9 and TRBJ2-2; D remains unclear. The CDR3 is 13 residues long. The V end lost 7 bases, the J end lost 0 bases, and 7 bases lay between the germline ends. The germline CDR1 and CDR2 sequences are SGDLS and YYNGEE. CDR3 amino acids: CASSGPNTGELFF. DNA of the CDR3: TGTGCCAGCTCCGGGCCGAACACCGGGGAGCTGTTTTTT. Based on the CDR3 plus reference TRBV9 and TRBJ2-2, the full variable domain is DSGVTQTPKHLITATGQRVTLRCSPRSGDLSVYWYQQSLDQGLQFLIQYYNGEERAKGNILERFSAQQFPDLHSELNLSSLELGDSALYFCASSGPNTGELFFGEGSRLTVL.

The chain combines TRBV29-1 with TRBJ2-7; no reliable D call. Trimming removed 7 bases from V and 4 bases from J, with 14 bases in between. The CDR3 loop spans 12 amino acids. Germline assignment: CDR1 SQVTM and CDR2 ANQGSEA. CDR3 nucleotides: TGCAGCGGGGGAAGACATTTTTACGAGCAGTACTTC. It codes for CSGGRHFYEQYF.

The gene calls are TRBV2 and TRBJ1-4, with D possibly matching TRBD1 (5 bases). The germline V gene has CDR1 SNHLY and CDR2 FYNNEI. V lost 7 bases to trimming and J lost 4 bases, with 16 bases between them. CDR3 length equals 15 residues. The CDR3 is CASTMGRQNNEKLFF. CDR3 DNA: TGTGCCAGCACCATGGGGCGGCAGAATAATGAAAAACTGTTTTTT.

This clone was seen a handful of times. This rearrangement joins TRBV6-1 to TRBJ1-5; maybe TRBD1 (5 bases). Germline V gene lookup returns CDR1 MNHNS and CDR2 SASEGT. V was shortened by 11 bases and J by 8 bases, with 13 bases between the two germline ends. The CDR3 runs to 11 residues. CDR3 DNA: TGTGCCTCAGGGTGGTCAGAGCCCCAGCATTTT. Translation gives CASGWSEPQHF.

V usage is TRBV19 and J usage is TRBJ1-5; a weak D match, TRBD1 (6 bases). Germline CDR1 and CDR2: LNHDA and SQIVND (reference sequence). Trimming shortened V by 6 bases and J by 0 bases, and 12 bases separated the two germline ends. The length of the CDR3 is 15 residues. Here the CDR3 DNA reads TGTGCCAGTAGGTCCTACAGGGATAGCAATCAGCCCCAGCATTTT. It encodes CASRSYRDSNQPQHF.

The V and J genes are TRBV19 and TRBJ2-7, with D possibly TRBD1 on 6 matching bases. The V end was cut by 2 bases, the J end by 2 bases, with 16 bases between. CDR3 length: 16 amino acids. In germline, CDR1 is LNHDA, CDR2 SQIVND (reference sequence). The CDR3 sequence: CASSISGSGTTYEQYF. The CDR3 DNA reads TGTGCCAGTAGTATATCGGGTTCGGGGACAACCTACGAGCAGTACTTC.

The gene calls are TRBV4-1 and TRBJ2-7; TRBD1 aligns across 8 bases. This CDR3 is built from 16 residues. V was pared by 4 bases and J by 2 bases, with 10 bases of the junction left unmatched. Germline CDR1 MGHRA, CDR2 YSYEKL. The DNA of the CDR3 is TGCGCCAGCAGCCCAGGTACAGGGGGTACGACCTACGAGCAGTACTTC. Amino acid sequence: CASSPGTGGTTYEQYF.

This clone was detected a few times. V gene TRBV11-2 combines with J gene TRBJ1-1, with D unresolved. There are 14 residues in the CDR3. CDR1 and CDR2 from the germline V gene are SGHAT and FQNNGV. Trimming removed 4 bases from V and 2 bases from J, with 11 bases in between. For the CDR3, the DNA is TGTGCCAGCAGCTGGGGTTGGAGTAACACTGAAGCTTTCTTT. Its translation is CASSWGWSNTEAFF.

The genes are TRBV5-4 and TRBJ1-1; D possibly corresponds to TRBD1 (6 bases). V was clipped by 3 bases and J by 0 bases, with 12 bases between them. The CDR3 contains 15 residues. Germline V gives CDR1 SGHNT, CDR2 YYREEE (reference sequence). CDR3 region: CASSSKGTLNTEAFF. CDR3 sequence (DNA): TGTGCCAGCAGCTCAAAGGGGACACTGAACACTGAAGCTTTCTTT.

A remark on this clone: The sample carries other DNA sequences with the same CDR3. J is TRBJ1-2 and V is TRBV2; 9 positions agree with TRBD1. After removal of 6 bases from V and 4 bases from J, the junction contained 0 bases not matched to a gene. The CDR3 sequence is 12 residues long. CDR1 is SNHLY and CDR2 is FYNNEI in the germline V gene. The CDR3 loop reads CASRQGAYGYTF. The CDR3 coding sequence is TGTGCCAGCAGACAGGGGGCCTATGGCTACACCTTC.

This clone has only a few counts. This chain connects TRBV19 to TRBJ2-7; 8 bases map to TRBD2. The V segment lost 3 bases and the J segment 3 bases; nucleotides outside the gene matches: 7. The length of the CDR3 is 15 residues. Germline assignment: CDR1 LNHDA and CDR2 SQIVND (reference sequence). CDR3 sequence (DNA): TGTGCCAGTAGTATGGGAGGCCTAGCGGGCTACGAGCAGTACTTC. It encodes CASSMGGLAGYEQYF.

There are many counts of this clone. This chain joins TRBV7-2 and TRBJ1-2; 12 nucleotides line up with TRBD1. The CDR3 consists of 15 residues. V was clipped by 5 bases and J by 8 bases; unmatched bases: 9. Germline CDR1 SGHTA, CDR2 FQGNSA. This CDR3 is CASSPRDRGRGGYTF. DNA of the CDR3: TGTGCCAGCAGCCCCCGGGACAGGGGGCGGGGGGGCTACACCTTC.

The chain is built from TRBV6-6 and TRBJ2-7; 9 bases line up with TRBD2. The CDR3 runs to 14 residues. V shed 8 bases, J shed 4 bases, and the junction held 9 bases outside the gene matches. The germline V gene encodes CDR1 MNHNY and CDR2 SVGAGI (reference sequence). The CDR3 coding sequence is TGTGCCAGCTCCCGCGGGGGGGCGACATACGAGCAGTACTTC. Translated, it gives CASSRGGATYEQYF.

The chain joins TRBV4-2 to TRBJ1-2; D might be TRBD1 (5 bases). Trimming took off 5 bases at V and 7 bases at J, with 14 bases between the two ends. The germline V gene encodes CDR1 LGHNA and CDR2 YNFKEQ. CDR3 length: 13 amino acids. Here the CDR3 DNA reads TGTGCCAGCAGCTTGGATCGGAGGGGTGGCTACACCTTC. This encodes CASSLDRRGGYTF.